The following is a T cell receptor beta chain sequence with its context. The antigen is unknown. Trimming left V 4 bases short and J 7 bases short, with 20 bases between. This CDR3 is built from 16 residues. CDR1 and CDR2 from the germline V gene are DFQATT and SNEGSKA (reference sequence). This entry is derived from a study of identical twins. Findings and limits, study-wide: Twin pairs' shared out-of-frame alpha sequences were enriched in low generation probability. Less excess twin sharing appeared in beta out-of-frame sequences.

It was template switching that added a universal primer site, and there were unique molecular identifiers on the cDNA. A single record per CDR3 protein comes from TCRdb applying MiXCR to the 5' RACE reads. The data contain a few hundred thousand distinct CDR3 sequences, 20% to 30% of them singletons. These sequences were also reported in another study, on T cells expressing NK-cell markers. That source adds: Seropositivity for HCMV was found in seven of the eight sequenced donors, with one seronegative.

The sample consisted of CD4+ T cells sorted from blood. This chain links TRBV20-1 with TRBJ1-6; TRBD1 might be the D (5 bases). The sequence came from a woman aged 18-29 years in good health. The CDR3 loop is CSATGGRGFDNSPLHF. In nucleotides, the CDR3 is TGCAGTGCTACAGGAGGGAGGGGCTTCGACAATTCACCCCTCCACTTT.